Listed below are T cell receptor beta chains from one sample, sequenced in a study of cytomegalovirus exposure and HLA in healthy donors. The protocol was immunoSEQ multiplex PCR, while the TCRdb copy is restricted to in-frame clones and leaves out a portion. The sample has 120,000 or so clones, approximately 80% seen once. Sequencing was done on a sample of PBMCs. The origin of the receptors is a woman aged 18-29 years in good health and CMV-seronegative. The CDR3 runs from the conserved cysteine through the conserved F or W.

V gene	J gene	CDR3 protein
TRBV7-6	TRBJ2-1	CASSLRTWSSYNEQFF
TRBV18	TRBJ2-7	CASSPPTDGGSYEQYF
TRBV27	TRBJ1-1	CASSLRQGEAFF
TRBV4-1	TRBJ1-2	CASSQPDRNTYGYTF
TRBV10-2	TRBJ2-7	CASSYRDRGYEQYF
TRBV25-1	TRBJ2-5	CASSDDRGPQETQYF
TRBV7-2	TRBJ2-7	CASSSKQGYEQYF
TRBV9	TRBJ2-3	CASRRGTAGSSTDTQYF
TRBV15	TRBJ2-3	CATSNLADRPTDTQYF
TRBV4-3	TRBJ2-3	CASSQGPQGFTDTQYF
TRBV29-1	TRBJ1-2	CSARRPRAGYTF
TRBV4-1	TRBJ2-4	CASSPGASGGRAKNIQYF
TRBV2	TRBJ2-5	CASSQDRCQETQYF
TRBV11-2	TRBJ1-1	CASRADRGIEAFF
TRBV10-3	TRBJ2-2	CAILREGNTGELFF